The 30 T cell receptor beta chains in this list originate from one sample, sequenced in a study of T-cell reconstitution after alpha-beta-depleted transplantation in children. Unique molecular identifiers were used in preparing the TCRbeta library. TCRdb analysed the PCR reads with MiXCR anew, one entry per CDR3 protein. This table has 350,000 to 500,000 distinct CDR3 sequences, about 40% appearing once. The sample consisted of PBMCs, taken before TCRalphabeta/CD19-depleted stem cell transplant. The origin of the receptors is a girl aged 2 to 9 with aplastic anemia, due to receive a stem cell transplant.

A few counts support this clonotype. V gene TRBV9 combines with J gene TRBJ2-3, with 15 nucleotides matching TRBD2. The CDR3 has 16 amino acids. Losses at the gene ends were 7 bases for V and 0 bases for J; bases not matched to a gene: 3. CDR1 and CDR2 from the germline V gene are SGDLS and YYNGEE. CDR3 loop: CASGTSGRTSTDTQYF. CDR3 in DNA: TGTGCCAGCGGGACTAGCGGGAGGACTAGCACAGATACGCAGTATTTT.

This clonotype was counted at least ten times. V usage is TRBV7-2 and J usage is TRBJ2-7; 10 nucleotides line up with TRBD2. Germline trimming cut 4 bases from V and 5 bases from J; bases unmatched to any gene: 11. CDR1 is SGHTA and CDR2 is FQGNSA in the germline V gene. The CDR3 consists of 16 residues. CDR3 DNA sequence: TGTGCCAGCAGCTCAAAAGGGACTAGCGTAGTACACGAGCAGTACTTC. Translation gives CASSSKGTSVVHEQYF.

The chain combines TRBV7-9 with TRBJ1-4; D not certain. The CDR3 extends over 13 amino acids. In germline, CDR1 is SEHNR, CDR2 FQNEAQ (reference sequence). Trimming took off 5 bases at V and 10 bases at J, with 14 bases between the two ends. The CDR3 is CASSPTDWGKLFF. Here the CDR3 DNA reads TGTGCCAGCAGCCCGACTGACTGGGGAAAACTGTTTTTT.

Here the CDR3 DNA reads TGCGCCAGCAGCTATATCACTCTCACCAATGAGCAGTTCTTC. Its protein is CASSYITLTNEQFF. The chain couples TRBV5-1 to TRBJ2-1, with D hard to call. V was trimmed by 3 bases and J by 6 bases, leaving 13 bases between them. This CDR3 comprises 14 residues. Germline loops: CDR1 SGHRS, CDR2 YFSETQ.

This clonotype was seen more than once but under ten times. The genes are TRBV20-1 and TRBJ2-2; TRBD2 agrees at 9 bases. V shed 0 bases, J shed 3 bases, and the junction held 8 bases outside the gene matches. The CDR3 runs 17 residues. CDR1 and CDR2 (germline): DFQATT, SNEGSKA (reference sequence). CDR3 region: CSARDVLAGSYTGELFF. The CDR3, as DNA: TGCAGTGCTAGAGATGTGCTAGCGGGATCATACACCGGGGAGCTGTTTTTT.

The J gene is TRBJ1-1, the V gene TRBV5-5; D is unresolved. Trimming removed 3 bases at V and 0 bases at J, with 12 bases between. The CDR3 sequence is 15 residues long. Germline-derived CDR1 and CDR2 are SGHKS and YYEKEE (reference sequence). As DNA, the CDR3 is TGTGCCAGCAGCTCGGCTGGGCTTTTGAACACTGAAGCTTTCTTT. Translation: CASSSAGLLNTEAFF.

The CDR3 region is CSAKESRGLSQETQYF. The CDR3 DNA reads TGCAGTGCTAAAGAGAGCAGAGGCTTGAGCCAAGAGACCCAGTACTTC. The V call is TRBV20-1, the J call TRBJ2-5; D gene unclear. Between the trimmed V and J ends, which lost 4 bases and 1 base, there was a span of 19 bases. The CDR3 is made up of 16 amino acids. The germline V gene encodes CDR1 DFQATT and CDR2 SNEGSKA (reference sequence).

Worth noting for this clonotype: A much larger clone sits a single nucleotide away, making a read error possible. The rearrangement links TRBV12-3 or TRBV12-4 to TRBJ1-1, with D perhaps matching TRBD1 (6 bases). CDR3 length: 16 residues. The CDR3 here is CASSLGGNRANTAAFF. CDR3 sequence (DNA): TGTGCCAGCAGTTTAGGGGGGAACAGGGCGAACACTGCAGCTTTCTTT.

The J gene is TRBJ2-3, the V gene TRBV4-2; D unclear. This CDR3 has 15 amino acids. The ends were cut back, 0 bases at V and 0 bases at J, with 7 bases in the middle. Germline V CDR1 and CDR2: LGHNA, YNFKEQ. CDR3 residues: CASSQDERSTDTQYF. The DNA for the CDR3 is TGTGCCAGCAGCCAAGACGAGCGAAGCACAGATACGCAGTATTTT.

The rearrangement joins TRBV20-1 to TRBJ2-2; 11 bases are a match to TRBD2. The CDR3 loop spans 20 amino acids. V shed 0 bases and J 7 bases; nucleotides not matched to a gene: 19. Germline-derived CDR1 and CDR2 are DFQATT and SNEGSKA (reference sequence). CDR3 bases: TGCAGTGCTAGAGATCCCAACCTGGGTAGCGGGAGGGCCGATGGCGGGGAGCTGTTTTTT. It yields the protein CSARDPNLGSGRADGGELFF.

The V and J genes are TRBV11-2 and TRBJ2-6, with 8 positions matching TRBD2. Germline assignment: CDR1 SGHAT and CDR2 FQNNGV. CDR3 length equals 19 residues. Germline trimming cut 1 base from V and 0 bases from J; bases unmatched to any gene: 8. Here the CDR3 DNA reads TGTGCCAGCAGCTTAGTGGCTAGCGGGCCTAGCTCTGGGGCCAACGTCCTGACTTTC. Translation: CASSLVASGPSSGANVLTF.

This clonotype was picked up many times. The chain couples TRBV5-1 to TRBJ1-1; possible D gene TRBD1, 5 bases. This CDR3 has 14 amino acids. The V end was cut by 0 bases, the J end by 7 bases, with 13 bases between. In germline, CDR1 is SGHRS, CDR2 YFSETQ. The CDR3 sequence is CASSLGDGGLEAFF. CDR3 nucleotide sequence: TGCGCCAGCAGCTTGGGGGACGGTGGGCTTGAAGCTTTCTTT.

The chain links TRBV5-1 to TRBJ2-2, with 7 bases fitting TRBD1. V trimming: 2 bases; J trimming: 3 bases; junction bases outside the gene matches: 4. Germline CDR1 reads SGHRS; CDR2 reads YFSETQ. CDR3 length: 15 amino acids. The CDR3 coding sequence is TGCGCCAGCAGCTTAGGACAGGCGTACACCGGGGAGCTGTTTTTT. Amino acids: CASSLGQAYTGELFF.

For the CDR3, the DNA is TGCAGCGTTGATCCGGGCGGGGTTGTTGAGCAGTTCTTC. Protein: CSVDPGGVVEQFF. The genes are TRBV29-1 and TRBJ2-1, with D maybe TRBD2 (6 bases). This CDR3 contains 13 residues. Germline V gene data show CDR1 as SQVTM and CDR2 as ANQGSEA. The ends were cut back, 3 bases at V and 9 bases at J, with 15 bases in the middle.

The rearrangement uses TRBV29-1 and TRBJ1-1, with 9 bases aligning to TRBD1. This CDR3 has 15 amino acids. The V and J ends lost 0 bases and 0 bases, in that order; junction bases with no gene match: 2. From germline, CDR1 is SQVTM and CDR2 ANQGSEA. The CDR3 sequence is CSVEDGQGMNTEAFF. CDR3 nucleotide sequence: TGCAGCGTTGAAGATGGACAGGGGATGAACACTGAAGCTTTCTTT.

In its sample, this clonotype was seen many times. The CDR3 DNA is TGCGCCAGCAGCCAGGCACTCCGCGGAACCGGGGAGCTGTTTTTT. This encodes CASSQALRGTGELFF. V and J are TRBV4-1 and TRBJ2-2; D not resolved. This CDR3 has 15 amino acids. Per the germline V gene, CDR1 is MGHRA and CDR2 is YSYEKL. V lost 3 bases and J lost 5, with 13 bases in between.

This clonotype showed up just a few times. The rearrangement uses TRBV7-8 and TRBJ2-1; either TRBD1 or TRBD2 may fit D (5 bases each). Germline CDR1 reads SGHVS; CDR2 reads FQNEAQ. The CDR3 runs to 17 residues. The V gene lost 3 bases and the J gene lost 1 base, with 16 bases spanning the gap. Written as DNA, the CDR3 is TGTGCCAGCAGCTTCTCCGGGGCCCTCGGGTCCTACAATGAGCAGTTCTTC. Translated, it gives CASSFSGALGSYNEQFF.

Many counts were recorded for this clonotype. The V gene is TRBV20-1, the J gene TRBJ2-7, with no clear D. This CDR3 is 14 amino acids long. Per germline, CDR1 DFQATT and CDR2 SNEGSKA (reference sequence). V was trimmed by 0 bases and J by 1 base, leaving 10 bases between them. This CDR3 is CSARDLGRSYEQYF. Written as DNA, the CDR3 is TGCAGTGCTAGAGATTTAGGAAGGTCCTACGAGCAGTACTTC.

The J gene is TRBJ1-5, the V gene TRBV30; 9 positions match TRBD1. Germline CDR1 GTSNPN, CDR2 SVGIG (reference sequence). The CDR3 runs 15 residues. J lost 6 bases, V lost 5 bases, and 11 bases had no gene match. This chain's CDR3 is CAWGPGQGLGQPQHF. In nucleotides, the CDR3 is TGTGCCTGGGGGCCGGGACAGGGCCTTGGTCAGCCCCAGCATTTT.

This clonotype was observed once. The chain has TRBV7-9 and TRBJ2-1; D gene uncertain. Between the trimmed V and J ends, which lost 1 base and 0 bases, there was a span of 10 bases. Germline lookup yields CDR1 SEHNR and CDR2 FQNEAQ (reference sequence). This CDR3 has 16 amino acids. This CDR3 reads CASSLDLRSSYNEQFF. The DNA for the CDR3 is TGTGCCAGCAGCTTAGATTTGAGGAGCTCCTACAATGAGCAGTTCTTC.

This clonotype was observed a handful of times. The rearrangement joins TRBV5-5 to TRBJ2-3; 9 bases are a match to TRBD1. Losses at the gene ends were 3 bases for V and 0 bases for J; bases not matched to a gene: 5. CDR1 and CDR2 from the germline V gene are SGHKS and YYEKEE (reference sequence). The length of the CDR3 is 16 residues. In DNA, the CDR3 is TGTGCCAGCAGCTGGTGGACAGGGGTGAGCACAGATACGCAGTATTTT. Translated: CASSWWTGVSTDTQYF.

This clonotype was seen only a few times. The chain couples TRBV20-1 to TRBJ2-1; the match to TRBD2 covers 9 bases. J gave up 6 bases and V 7 bases, and 16 bases lay outside the gene matches. CDR1 DFQATT and CDR2 SNEGSKA come from the germline V gene (reference sequence). This CDR3 contains 16 residues. CDR3 protein: CSVGGSGRAKGNEQFF. CDR3 nucleotides: TGCAGTGTAGGTGGTAGCGGGAGAGCTAAGGGCAATGAGCAGTTCTTC.

Here the CDR3 DNA reads TGCGCCAGCAGCTTATCGCGGCCTGACACCGGGGAGCTGTTTTTT. Residues: CASSLSRPDTGELFF. The rearrangement uses TRBV5-1 and TRBJ2-2; no clear D gene. Deletions cut 2 bases from V and 3 bases from J, with 11 bases between. Germline V gene sequence: CDR1 SGHRS, CDR2 YFSETQ. The CDR3 covers 15 residues.

This chain links TRBV29-1 with TRBJ2-3, with no clear D. CDR1 and CDR2 (germline): SQVTM, ANQGSEA. Between the trimmed V and J ends, which lost 5 bases and 6 bases, there was a span of 9 bases. This CDR3 has 11 amino acids. The CDR3 bases are TGCAGCGTTAGCACGGGCGATACGCAGTATTTT. This translates into CSVSTGDTQYF.

The genes are TRBV28 and TRBJ2-7; 9 bases line up with TRBD2. The V gene's germline CDR1 is MDHEN and CDR2 SYDVKM. V lost 6 bases, J lost 3 bases, and 12 bases stayed unmatched. The CDR3 contains 16 residues. This CDR3 reads CASSPLGSGRNYEQYF. For the CDR3, the DNA is TGTGCCAGCAGCCCCCTAGGTAGCGGGAGAAACTACGAGCAGTACTTC.

Many counts were recorded for this clonotype. The chain carries TRBV5-1 and TRBJ1-4; tentative D call: TRBD1 (5 bases). Germline loops: CDR1 SGHRS, CDR2 YFSETQ. The CDR3 runs to 13 residues. Trimming took 7 bases from V and 8 from J, leaving 15 bases between them. CDR3 sequence reads: CASGPGIGEKLFF. The CDR3 coding sequence is TGCGCCAGCGGTCCAGGGATCGGAGAAAAACTGTTTTTT.

The J gene is TRBJ2-1, the V gene TRBV28, with D hard to call. CDR1 is MDHEN and CDR2 is SYDVKM in the germline V gene. The CDR3 length is 11 residues. V was cut by 4 bases and J by 6 bases, with 4 bases left in between. CDR3 in DNA: TGTGCCAGCAGTTACATCAATGAGCAGTTCTTC. It yields the protein CASSYINEQFF.

The chain employs TRBV27 and TRBJ2-1; 12 bases fit TRBD2. The CDR3 loop spans 17 amino acids. The junction had 5 bases not matched to a gene; V was cut back by 2 bases and J by 3 bases. In germline, CDR1 is MNHEY, CDR2 SMNVEV (reference sequence). For the CDR3, the DNA is TGTGCCAGCAGTTTAGGATCGACTAGCGGGAGCTACAATGAGCAGTTCTTC. Translation: CASSLGSTSGSYNEQFF.

The chain joins TRBV28 to TRBJ2-5; TRBD1 aligns across 7 bases. The germline gives CDR1 MDHEN, CDR2 SYDVKM. J lost 1 base, V lost 3 bases, and 5 bases had no gene match. The CDR3 has 15 residues. CDR3 region: CASSLGTVLQETQYF. The DNA for the CDR3 is TGTGCCAGCAGTTTGGGGACAGTCCTCCAAGAGACCCAGTACTTC. Full variable domain (remainder filled in from reference TRBV28 and TRBJ2-5): DVKVTQSSRYLVKRTGEKVFLECVQDMDHENMFWYRQDPGLGLRLIYFSYDVKMKEKGDIPEGYSVSREKKERFSLILESASTNQTSMYLCASSLGTVLQETQYFGPGTRLLVL.

The V gene is TRBV2, the J gene TRBJ2-1, with TRBD2 identical over 13 bases. The CDR3 contains 15 residues. V lost 8 bases, J lost 8 bases, and 9 bases stayed unmatched. The V gene's germline CDR1 is SNHLY and CDR2 FYNNEI. The CDR3 reads CASRTSGGPSYEQFF. CDR3 bases: TGTGCCAGCCGGACTAGCGGGGGCCCTAGCTATGAGCAGTTCTTC.